This TCR beta chain was recovered during a study of technical replicates of blood from a few donors. The repertoire was sequenced with immunoSEQ multiplex PCR; TCRdb's copy has only in-frame clones and lacks some. The table shows about 93,000 clones, with about 96% occurring only once. V lost 3 bases to trimming and J lost 7 bases, with 15 bases between them. The CDR3 sequence is 15 residues long. CDR1 is MNHEY, CDR2 SMNVEV, per germline (reference sequence). This TCR derives from a human donor in good health. The rearrangement uses TRBV27 and TRBJ1-4; possibly TRBD1 for D (5 bases). Sequenced: T cells isolated from PBMCs. As DNA, the CDR3 is TGTGCCAGCAGTTTCAGTGAGGGGAGGGGTGAAAAACTGTTTTTT. This codes for CASSFSEGRGEKLFF.